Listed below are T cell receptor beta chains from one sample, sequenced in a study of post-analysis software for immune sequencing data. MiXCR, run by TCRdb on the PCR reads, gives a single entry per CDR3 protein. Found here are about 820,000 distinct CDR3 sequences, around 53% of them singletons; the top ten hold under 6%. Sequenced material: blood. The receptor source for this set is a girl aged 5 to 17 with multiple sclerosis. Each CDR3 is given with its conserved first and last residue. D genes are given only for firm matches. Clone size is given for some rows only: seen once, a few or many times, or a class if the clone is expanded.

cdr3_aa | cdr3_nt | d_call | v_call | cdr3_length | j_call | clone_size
CASSPGYQYEQYF | TGTGCCAGCAGCCCAGGGTATCAGTACGAGCAGTACTTC | NA | TRBV6-5 | 13 | TRBJ2-7 | few
CAWSVLVDSEAFF | TGTGCCTGGAGTGTACTAGTAGACAGTGAAGCTTTCTTT | NA | TRBV30 | 13 | TRBJ1-1 | NA
CASSYLAGLYNEQFF | TGTGCCAGCAGTTATCTAGCGGGGCTTTACAATGAGCAGTTCTTC | TRBD2 | TRBV6-5 | 15 | TRBJ2-1 | NA
CASSARGAGGYNEQFF | TGTGCCAGCAGCGCTAGAGGGGCGGGGGGATACAATGAGCAGTTCTTC | TRBD2 | TRBV9 | 16 | TRBJ2-1 | NA
CSALPGAYGYTF | TGCAGTGCGCTTCCCGGTGCCTATGGCTACACCTTC | NA | TRBV20-1 | 12 | TRBJ1-2 | few
CATQRGTGPYEQYF | TGTGCCACCCAAAGGGGGACAGGGCCCTACGAGCAGTACTTC | TRBD1 | TRBV6-5 | 14 | TRBJ2-7 | few
CSVTNPTGSYGYTF | TGCAGCGTTACCAACCCGACAGGGAGCTATGGCTACACCTTC | TRBD1 | TRBV29-1 | 14 | TRBJ1-2 | NA
CASTPTSGRWNEQFF | TGTGCCAGCACTCCGACTAGCGGGAGGTGGAATGAGCAGTTCTTC | TRBD2 | TRBV6-4 | 15 | TRBJ2-1 | NA
CSARDLRTFYNTDTQYF | TGCAGTGCTAGAGATCTTAGGACATTTTACAACACAGATACGCAGTATTTT | NA | TRBV20-1 | 17 | TRBJ2-3 | NA
CSARFGVRETQYF | TGCAGTGCTAGATTTGGGGTTCGCGAGACCCAGTACTTC | NA | TRBV20-1 | 13 | TRBJ2-5 | NA
CASIELGATDTQYF | TGTGCCAGCATAGAATTGGGGGCCACAGATACGCAGTATTTT | NA | TRBV7-9 | 14 | TRBJ2-3 | NA
CSVDIGEKLFF | TGCAGCGTAGACATCGGGGAAAAACTGTTTTTT | NA | TRBV29-1 | 11 | TRBJ1-4 | NA
CASSYLKGQTYGYTF | TGTGCCAGCAGTTACCTAAAGGGACAGACGTATGGCTACACCTTC | TRBD1 | TRBV6-5 | 15 | TRBJ1-2 | NA
CASITEMNTEAFF | TGTGCCAGCATCACGGAGATGAACACTGAAGCTTTCTTT | NA | TRBV2 | 13 | TRBJ1-1 | NA
CSARYAPNTEAFF | TGCAGTGCTAGATATGCCCCGAACACTGAAGCTTTCTTT | NA | TRBV20-1 | 13 | TRBJ1-1 | few
CSVGEGGYEQYF | TGCAGCGTTGGGGAGGGGGGCTACGAGCAGTACTTC | NA | TRBV29-1 | 12 | TRBJ2-7 | NA
CSAGQGLSYNEQYF | TGCAGCGCGGGACAGGGGTTATCCTACAATGAGCAGTACTTC | TRBD1 | TRBV29-1 | 14 | TRBJ2-7 | once
CASSFTSGSREQFF | TGCGCCAGCAGCTTCACTAGCGGGAGCAGGGAGCAGTTCTTC | TRBD2 | TRBV5-1 | 14 | TRBJ2-1 | NA
CASSPGQGEIYEQYF | TGTGCCAGCTCACCAGGACAGGGGGAGATTTACGAGCAGTACTTC | TRBD1 | TRBV18 | 15 | TRBJ2-7 | few
CASSIRQGVVQETQYF | TGTGCCAGCAGCATCAGACAGGGGGTCGTCCAAGAGACCCAGTACTTC | TRBD1 | TRBV11-2 | 16 | TRBJ2-5 | NA
CATSRQGTADQPQHF | TGTGCCACCAGCAGACAGGGGACGGCGGATCAGCCCCAGCATTTT | NA | TRBV15 | 15 | TRBJ1-5 | NA
CASRTDRGSVKTQYF | TGTGCCAGCAGGACCGACAGGGGAAGCGTGAAGACCCAGTACTTC | TRBD1 | TRBV28 | 15 | TRBJ2-5 | once
CASRPRARQGELGGYTF | TGTGCCAGCAGACCTAGGGCACGACAGGGAGAGTTGGGAGGCTACACCTTC | TRBD1 | TRBV4-2 | 17 | TRBJ1-2 | NA
CASSDRLAGGYTDTQYF | TGTGCCAGCAGCGACAGACTAGCGGGGGGTTACACAGATACGCAGTATTTT | TRBD2 | TRBV4-2 | 17 | TRBJ2-3 | NA
CASSSLGANQPQHF | TGTGCCAGCAGTTCCCTCGGGGCCAATCAGCCCCAGCATTTT | NA | TRBV12-3/TRBV12-4 | 14 | TRBJ1-5 | NA
CSVEEDRAYEQYF | TGCAGCGTTGAGGAAGACAGGGCCTACGAGCAGTACTTC | TRBD1 | TRBV29-1 | 13 | TRBJ2-7 | NA
CASRGLGYEQYF | TGTGCCTCCAGGGGGTTGGGCTACGAGCAGTACTTC | TRBD1 | TRBV12-3/TRBV12-4 | 12 | TRBJ2-7 | few
CASSHRDRDTKNIQYF | TGCGCCAGCAGCCATAGAGACAGGGACACCAAAAACATTCAGTACTTC | TRBD1 | TRBV4-1 | 16 | TRBJ2-4 | few
CSARGDPRGEQYF | TGCAGTGCTAGAGGGGACCCCCGGGGCGAGCAGTACTTC | NA | TRBV20-1 | 13 | TRBJ2-7 | few
CASSQDSAGDYEQYF | TGCGCCAGCAGCCAAGATAGCGCAGGGGACTACGAGCAGTACTTC | NA | TRBV4-1 | 15 | TRBJ2-7 | NA
CATSREGGRGNEQFF | TGTGCCACCAGCAGAGAAGGCGGGAGAGGCAATGAGCAGTTCTTC | TRBD2 | TRBV15 | 15 | TRBJ2-1 | NA